This T cell receptor (beta chain) was sequenced in a study of blood T cell repertoires in COVID-19. As for the study in general: The samples span acute and convalescent COVID-19 from the United States, Italy and Spain. Sample material is recorded as cDNA or gDNA derived from T cells, B-cell-depleted T cells, or PBMCs.

CDR1 MGHRA and CDR2 YSYEKL come from the germline V gene. The CDR3 extends over 15 amino acids. The J segment lost 7 bases and the V segment lost 2 bases, leaving 6 bases of the junction unmatched. As processed by the authors: Estimates of nucleated cell counts were drawn from the amplification of reference gene primers. Clones were sequenced by immunoSEQ multiplex PCR, and TCRdb holds only the in-frame ones, with some missing. The DNA gave D and trimming, while V, J and clone size come from that table. The sample includes some 7,500 clones, around 88% seen only once; the top ten take roughly 15%. The sequence was collected from a woman aged 60-75 years with active COVID-19. The chain carries TRBV4-1 and TRBJ1-4; 8 bases map to TRBD1. Sequencing was performed on peripheral blood. For the CDR3, the DNA is TGCGCCAGCAGCCAATCCTCAGGGGGCTTTGAAAAACTGTTTTTT. This encodes CASSQSSGGFEKLFF.